This TCR beta chain is drawn from a study of blood T cell repertoires in COVID-19. Across the study: Both acute and convalescent COVID-19 samples were obtained from the United States, Italy and Spain. T cells, B-cell-depleted T cells, or PBMCs provided the cDNA or gDNA that served as material.

Per the authors' pipeline: Quantification of nucleated cells was approximated via reference gene primer amplification. Assay used: immunoSEQ multiplex PCR; TCRdb lists only in-frame clones, some missing. That table gives V, J and clone size, and the DNA gave D and trimming. The sample has some 99,000 clones; approximately 90% are singletons. Germline lookup yields CDR1 KGHSH and CDR2 LQKENI. With V trimmed by 0 bases and J by 16 bases, 23 bases remained unmatched. The CDR3 has 18 residues. This chain uses TRBV18 with TRBJ2-1; TRBD1 matches at 8 bases. This sequence originates from a man aged 65 to 85 with acute or convalescent COVID-19. The sample was peripheral blood. CDR3 sequence: CASSPPSGTGGYLSVLFF. The CDR3 nucleotides are TGTGCCAGCTCACCACCGAGTGGGACAGGCGGCTATCTTTCTGTCCTTTTCTTC. Variable domain in full (rest from reference TRBV18 and TRBJ2-1): NAGVMQNPRHLVRRRGQEARLRCSPMKGHSHVYWYRQLPEEGLKFMVYLQKENIIDESGMPKERFSAEFPKEGPSILRIQQVVRGDSAAYFCASSPPSGTGGYLSVLFFGPGTRLTVL.